This T cell receptor beta chain was observed in a study of T cells in Graves' hyperthyroidism and ophthalmopathy. RNA transcripts served as the template for amplifying TCR beta CDR3 regions. An initial round of RT-PCR targeting the TCR CDR3 relied on the HTBI primer set. TCRdb reanalysed the multiplex PCR reads using MiXCR and keeps one entry per CDR3 protein. This table holds 500,000 to 700,000 distinct CDR3 sequences, over 15% found once. V lost 0 bases, J lost 9 bases, and 3 bases stayed unmatched. CDR1 is SGHRS and CDR2 is YFSETQ in the germline V gene. This CDR3 spans 15 amino acids. The receptor was derived from a woman in her late teens or twenties with Graves' hyperthyroidism. The chain is built from TRBV5-1 and TRBJ2-1, with 13 positions matching TRBD2. Specimen: blood. CDR3 region: CASSLGLAGGGEQFF. The DNA of the CDR3 is TGCGCCAGCAGCTTGGGACTAGCGGGAGGAGGTGAGCAGTTCTTC.